These T cell receptor beta chains were read from a single sample in a study of T cell responses to AZD1222 COVID-19 vaccine. Assay: immunoSEQ multiplex PCR; the TCRdb copy retains only in-frame clones and omits some. The sample lists 150,000 to 200,000 clones; less than 95% were seen once. Specimen: peripheral blood, collected 28 days after the second AZD1222 dose. These receptors originate from an adult who received the AZD1222 COVID-19 vaccine. Each CDR3 is given with its conserved first and last residue. D genes are given only for firm matches. Clone size is given for some rows only: seen once, a few or many times, or a class if the clone is expanded.

d_call	j_call	v_call	clone_size	cdr3_aa	cdr3_nt
NA	TRBJ1-5	TRBV6-2/TRBV6-3	NA	CASSYVLGNQPQHF	TGTGCCAGCAGTTACGTCTTAGGCAATCAGCCCCAGCATTTT
TRBD1	TRBJ2-5	TRBV12-3/TRBV12-4	NA	CASRTGGSETQYF	TGTGCCAGCAGGACAGGGGGATCAGAGACCCAGTACTTC
TRBD1	TRBJ1-2	TRBV30	NA	CALSRGDQGDYGYTF	TGTGCCTTATCCAGAGGGGACCAGGGGGACTATGGCTACACCTTC
NA	TRBJ2-7	TRBV7-2	few	CASSLWNSGYEQYF	TGTGCCAGCAGCTTATGGAACAGCGGCTACGAGCAGTACTTC
NA	TRBJ2-3	TRBV29-1	NA	CSVDPGGTDTQYF	TGCAGCGTTGACCCAGGGGGGACAGATACGCAGTATTTT
NA	TRBJ2-3	TRBV3-1/TRBV3-2	NA	CASSPWGALDTQYF	TGTGCCAGCAGCCCTTGGGGAGCGCTGGATACGCAGTATTTT
NA	TRBJ1-5	TRBV7-8	NA	CASSLCRVPQGCQQPQHF	TGTGCCAGCAGCTTATGTCGCGTTCCGCAGGGGTGTCAACAGCCCCAGCATTTT
NA	TRBJ1-2	TRBV24-1	NA	CATSDTVYGYTF	TGTGCCACCAGTGATACCGTCTATGGCTACACCTTC
TRBD1	TRBJ2-1	TRBV19	NA	CASTLTGDEQFF	TGTGCCAGTACCCTCACAGGGGATGAGCAGTTCTTC
TRBD1	TRBJ2-5	TRBV10-3	NA	CAISETGTAKQETQYF	TGTGCCATCAGTGAAACCGGGACAGCGAAACAAGAGACCCAGTACTTC
TRBD2	TRBJ2-7	TRBV10-2	NA	CASLAGAVYEQYF	TGCGCCAGTTTAGCGGGAGCGGTCTACGAGCAGTACTTC
NA	TRBJ2-1	TRBV19	NA	CASSMGLAHNEQFF	TGTGCCAGTAGTATGGGGTTGGCCCACAATGAGCAGTTCTTC
NA	TRBJ1-1	TRBV28	NA	CASILDGPEAFF	TGTGCCAGCATACTAGACGGCCCTGAAGCTTTCTTT
TRBD1	TRBJ1-5	TRBV10-3	NA	CATAQGARSNQPQHF	TGTGCCACCGCACAGGGGGCGAGAAGCAATCAGCCCCAGCATTTT
TRBD1	TRBJ1-5	TRBV19	NA	CASSILGQGLNQPQHF	TGTGCCAGTAGTATCCTCGGACAGGGACTCAATCAGCCCCAGCATTTT
NA	TRBJ2-3	TRBV5-1	NA	CASSLVRIGSTDTQYF	TGCGCCAGCAGCTTGGTCCGAATAGGAAGCACAGATACGCAGTATTTT
TRBD1	TRBJ1-4	TRBV25-1	NA	CASSLAGGTNEKLFF	TGTGCCAGCAGTCTAGCAGGGGGAACTAATGAAAAACTGTTTTTT
NA	TRBJ1-6	TRBV20-1	NA	CSALHNSLHF	TGCAGTGCCTTACACAACTCCCTCCACTTT
NA	TRBJ1-4	TRBV7-7	NA	CASSSSLGSEKLFF	TGTGCCAGCAGCTCGTCCTTGGGATCTGAAAAACTGTTTTTT